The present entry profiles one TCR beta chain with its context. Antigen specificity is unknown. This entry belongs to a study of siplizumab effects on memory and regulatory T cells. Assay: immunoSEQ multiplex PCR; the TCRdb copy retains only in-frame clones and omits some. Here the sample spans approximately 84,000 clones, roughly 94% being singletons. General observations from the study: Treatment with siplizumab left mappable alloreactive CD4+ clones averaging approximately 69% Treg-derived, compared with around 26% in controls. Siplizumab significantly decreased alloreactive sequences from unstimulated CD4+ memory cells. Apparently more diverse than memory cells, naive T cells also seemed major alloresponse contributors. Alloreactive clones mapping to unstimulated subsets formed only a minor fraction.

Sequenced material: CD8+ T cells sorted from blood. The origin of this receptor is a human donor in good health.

DNA of the CDR3: TGTGCCAGCAGTCCGGGGGGGGCGTTTAGCAATCAGCCCCAGCATTTT. It specifies CASSPGGAFSNQPQHF. The chain links TRBV25-1 to TRBJ1-5, with D perhaps matching TRBD1 (6 bases). The CDR3 is made up of 16 amino acids. CDR1 MGHDK and CDR2 SYGVNS come from the germline V gene. V lost 5 bases, J lost 0 bases, and 14 bases lay in between.